The next 28 T cell receptor beta chains were all read from a single sample in a study of blood T cell repertoires in COVID-19. Sequencing used immunoSEQ multiplex PCR; TCRdb keeps in-frame clones, though not all of them. The sample contains approximately 160,000 clones, over 90% of which appear only once. The sample taken for sequencing was peripheral blood. Receptor source: a woman aged 60-75 years with COVID-19, enrolled during active disease.

The J gene is TRBJ1-1, the V gene TRBV6-6, with unresolved D. V was trimmed by 8 bases and J by 1 base, leaving 17 bases between them. From germline, CDR1 is MNHNY and CDR2 SVGAGI (reference sequence). The CDR3 spans 15 residues. The CDR3 nucleotides are TGTGCCAGCCGGCCGCCTCGAGGGCGGAACACTGAAGCTTTCTTT. This codes for CASRPPRGRNTEAFF.

This chain links TRBV6-2 or TRBV6-3 with TRBJ1-1; TRBD1 might be the D (5 bases). The V end lost 8 bases, the J end lost 7 bases, and 20 bases lay between the germline ends. Germline V CDR1 and CDR2: MNHEY, SVGEGT. This CDR3 has 14 residues. CDR3 coding DNA: TGTGCCAGCCGCCGCAGGGTCCGTGAAAATGAAGCTTTCTTT. Residues: CASRRRVRENEAFF.

The chain is built from TRBV18 and TRBJ2-1, with TRBD1 matching 7 bases. Germline assignment: CDR1 KGHSH and CDR2 LQKENI. The trim removed 2 bases at V and 7 bases at J, leaving 8 bases unmatched. This CDR3 region has 15 residues. The CDR3 is CASSPTGQSRNEQFF. CDR3 sequence (DNA): TGTGCCAGCTCACCAACGGGACAGTCACGTAATGAGCAGTTCTTC.

The gene calls are TRBV6-2 or TRBV6-3 and TRBJ2-7, with 8 nucleotides matching TRBD1. The CDR3 extends over 14 amino acids. V lost 5 bases and J lost 6; bases outside the gene matches: 9. Germline V lookup: CDR1 MNHEY, CDR2 SVGEGT. CDR3 DNA: TGTGCCAGCAGTCAGGGGGCGCGAAGAGGCGAGCAGTACTTC. As protein: CASSQGARRGEQYF.

The chain couples TRBV10-3 to TRBJ2-3; 10 nucleotides line up with TRBD1. The CDR3 is made up of 16 amino acids. Germline V CDR1 and CDR2: ENHRY, SYGVKD. After removal of 4 bases from V and 5 bases from J, the junction contained 9 bases not matched to a gene. As DNA, the CDR3 is TGTGCCATCAGTGGCGGACAGGGGGGATCCCAAGATACGCAGTATTTT. Protein: CAISGGQGGSQDTQYF.

This sequence joins TRBV27 and TRBJ1-1, with TRBD1 matching over 8 bases. After removal of 7 bases from V and 5 bases from J, the junction contained 6 bases not matched to a gene. CDR3 length: 13 amino acids. Per germline, CDR1 MNHEY and CDR2 SMNVEV (reference sequence). In nucleotides, the CDR3 is TGTGCCAGCAACAGGGGGGGAGGAACTGAAGCTTTCTTT. This translates into CASNRGGGTEAFF.

The chain uses TRBV12-3 or TRBV12-4 and TRBJ2-7, with TRBD1 matching over 7 bases. V lost 5 bases and J lost 6; bases outside the gene matches: 4. The CDR3 totals 12 residues. CDR3 loop: CASSLNRGEQYF. In nucleotides, the CDR3 is TGTGCCAGCAGTCTAAACAGGGGCGAGCAGTACTTC.

V is TRBV4-2 and J is TRBJ2-2, with D perhaps TRBD1 (5 bases). Trimming removed 4 bases from V and 0 bases from J, with 12 bases in between. The CDR3 runs to 16 residues. CDR1 is LGHNA and CDR2 is YNFKEQ in the germline V gene. CDR3 in DNA: TGTGCCAGCAGCCGAAAGTTACAGGCGAACACCGGGGAGCTGTTTTTT. Encoded protein: CASSRKLQANTGELFF.

For the CDR3, the DNA is TGTGCCAGCAGCTACGGCGGAGCTATAGATACGCAGTATTTT. This gives the protein CASSYGGAIDTQYF. V usage is TRBV5-6 and J usage is TRBJ2-3; no clear D. The V and J ends lost 3 bases and 5 bases respectively, with 13 bases between them. This CDR3 region has 14 residues. Germline V CDR1 and CDR2: SGHDT, YYEEEE.

The rearrangement uses TRBV7-8 and TRBJ2-1, with 9 bases fitting TRBD2. CDR3 length equals 16 residues. Germline V gives CDR1 SGHVS, CDR2 FQNEAQ. The junction had 10 bases not matched to a gene; V was cut back by 5 bases and J by 5 bases. CDR3 coding DNA: TGTGCCAGCAGCCACATCGTAGCGGGGGCTCACAATGAGCAGTTCTTC. It specifies CASSHIVAGAHNEQFF.

This clone occurred a few times. The chain links TRBV29-1 to TRBJ1-2; D perhaps matches TRBD1 (6 bases). V was clipped by 7 bases and J by 8 bases, with 17 bases between them. Looked up from germline, CDR1 is SQVTM and CDR2 is ANQGSEA. CDR3 size: 12 residues. CDR3 DNA sequence: TGCAGCGGAAGCCAGGGGCGCCAGGGCTACACCTTC. Translation gives CSGSQGRQGYTF.

V gene TRBV4-2 combines with J gene TRBJ2-7, with TRBD2 matching 8 bases. Looked up from germline, CDR1 is LGHNA and CDR2 is YNFKEQ. Trimming cost V 4 bases and J 1 base; bases outside gene matches: 9. CDR3 length: 16 residues. For the CDR3, the DNA is TGTGCCAGCAGCCCTTCCACTAGCGGTCTGTCCTACGAGCAGTACTTC. This encodes CASSPSTSGLSYEQYF.

This chain joins TRBV19 and TRBJ2-7, with 7 bases lining up with TRBD1. From germline, CDR1 is LNHDA and CDR2 SQIVND (reference sequence). V shed 7 bases, J shed 0 bases, and the junction held 9 bases outside the gene matches. The CDR3 extends over 15 amino acids. DNA for the CDR3: TGTGCCAGTACCCTCGTGGCAGGGGGCTCCTACGAGCAGTACTTC. Its translation is CASTLVAGGSYEQYF.

This clone was found once. The chain links TRBV29-1 to TRBJ1-4; D is uncertain. Trimming stripped 1 base from V and 4 bases from J, with 10 bases between. Per the germline V gene, CDR1 is SQVTM and CDR2 is ANQGSEA. The CDR3 totals 14 residues. The CDR3 protein is CSVEGSGNNEKLFF. The CDR3 coding sequence is TGCAGCGTTGAAGGGTCCGGGAATAATGAAAAACTGTTTTTT. The full variable domain, in which reference TRBV29-1 and TRBJ1-4 provide the parts outside the CDR3, is SAVISQKPSRDICQRGTSLTIQCQVDSQVTMMFWYRQQPGQSLTLIATANQGSEATYESGFVIDKFPISRPNLTFSTLTVSNMSPEDSSIYLCSVEGSGNNEKLFFGSGTQLSVL.

The chain couples TRBV19 to TRBJ1-1, with TRBD1 as a possible D gene (5 bases). The CDR3 sequence is 15 residues long. Germline-derived CDR1 and CDR2 are LNHDA and SQIVND (reference sequence). V shed 7 bases and J shed 4 bases, with 19 bases lying between them. The CDR3 region is CASNPPGGMGTEAFF. CDR3 in DNA: TGTGCCAGTAACCCCCCCGGGGGGATGGGCACTGAAGCTTTCTTT.

The count of this clone is one. V gene TRBV25-1 combines with J gene TRBJ1-3; 7 bases agree with TRBD1. The CDR3 has 15 residues. Germline V CDR1 and CDR2: MGHDK, SYGVNS. J was trimmed by 2 bases and V by 4 bases; bases with no gene match: 5. The CDR3 loop reads CASSATGAPGNTIYF. The CDR3 DNA follows: TGTGCCAGCAGTGCAACAGGGGCGCCTGGAAACACCATATATTTT.

The J gene is TRBJ2-5, the V gene TRBV5-8, with D tentatively TRBD2 (6 bases). The CDR3 sequence is 15 residues long. V was trimmed by 4 bases and J by 5 bases, leaving 18 bases between them. Germline lookup yields CDR1 SGHTS and CDR2 YDEGEE. The CDR3: CASSPNGDLKETQYF. In DNA, the CDR3 is TGTGCCAGCAGCCCCAACGGGGACTTGAAGGAGACCCAGTACTTC. Looking up the rest from reference TRBV5-8 and TRBJ2-5 gives the full variable domain: EAGVTQSPTHLIKTRGQQATLRCSPISGHTSVYWYQQALGLGLQFLLWYDEGEERNRGNFPPRFSGRQFPNYSSELNVNALELEDSALYLCASSPNGDLKETQYFGPGTRLLVL.

This chain uses TRBV9 with TRBJ1-4, with a weak D call TRBD1 (5 bases). CDR3 size: 15 residues. The germline CDR1 and CDR2 sequences are SGDLS and YYNGEE. Trimming stripped 0 bases from V and 3 bases from J, with 9 bases between. The CDR3 spells CASSVERGANEKLFF. The DNA for the CDR3 is TGTGCCAGCAGCGTAGAAAGGGGTGCTAATGAAAAACTGTTTTTT. Full variable domain (missing parts from reference TRBV9 and TRBJ1-4): DSGVTQTPKHLITATGQRVTLRCSPRSGDLSVYWYQQSLDQGLQFLIQYYNGEERAKGNILERFSAQQFPDLHSELNLSSLELGDSALYFCASSVERGANEKLFFGSGTQLSVL.

The chain employs TRBV6-5 and TRBJ1-2; no clear D gene. Trimming cost V 0 bases and J 4 bases, with 6 bases left between them. Germline-derived CDR1 and CDR2 are MNHEY and SVGAGI. The CDR3 sequence is 13 residues long. CDR3 protein: CASSYSSFYGYTF. DNA of the CDR3: TGTGCCAGCAGTTACTCGAGCTTCTATGGCTACACCTTC.

V and J are TRBV13 and TRBJ2-1, with TRBD2 matching over 7 bases. J was trimmed by 3 bases and V by 4 bases; bases with no gene match: 6. Germline V gene lookup returns CDR1 PRHDT and CDR2 FYEKMQ (reference sequence). This CDR3 is 15 amino acids long. CDR3 protein: CASSSLGGGYNEQFF. The DNA for the CDR3 is TGTGCCAGCAGCTCCTTAGGCGGGGGCTACAATGAGCAGTTCTTC.

Note on this clone: A junction end diverges from the germline sequence, so it may reflect a read error. The chain couples TRBV18 to TRBJ1-1, with TRBD1 matching 9 bases. CDR1 is KGHSH, CDR2 LQKENI, per germline. The CDR3 has 15 amino acids. CDR3 sequence: CATSGTGNLNTEAFF. In nucleotides, the CDR3 is TGTGCCACCTCAGGGACAGGGAACCTAAACACTGAAGCTTTCTTT.

The CDR3 loop reads CAARGGVKPNEQFF. Here the CDR3 DNA reads TGTGCCGCTCGGGGGGGGGTTAAACCCAATGAGCAGTTCTTC. The gene calls are TRBV10-3 and TRBJ2-1, with 8 bases that match TRBD2. The germline V gene encodes CDR1 ENHRY and CDR2 SYGVKD. Trimming at V came to 11 bases and at J to 6 bases, leaving 12 bases not matched to a gene. The CDR3 contains 14 residues.

The chain has TRBV10-3 and TRBJ2-2; D possibly corresponds to TRBD1 (5 bases). Germline loops: CDR1 ENHRY, CDR2 SYGVKD. CDR3 length equals 14 residues. Trimming took off 0 bases at V and 4 bases at J, with 6 bases between the two ends. CDR3 coding DNA: TGTGCCATCAGTGAGTCAGGGGCCACCGGGGAGCTGTTTTTT. Encoded protein: CAISESGATGELFF.

This clone has just one count. V usage is TRBV5-1 and J usage is TRBJ2-7; the match to TRBD1 covers 8 bases. The CDR3 spans 13 residues. Looked up from germline, CDR1 is SGHRS and CDR2 is YFSETQ. Unmatched junction bases numbered 4, after V lost 3 bases and J lost 5 bases. The CDR3 nucleotides read TGCGCCAGCAGCTCAGGGGGCATGAACGAGCAGTACTTC. Protein: CASSSGGMNEQYF. The full variable domain, with the rest looked up from reference TRBV5-1 and TRBJ2-7, is KAGVTQTPRYLIKTRGQQVTLSCSPISGHRSVSWYQQTPGQGLQFLFEYFSETQRNKGNFPGRFSGRQFSNSRSEMNVSTLELGDSALYLCASSSGGMNEQYFGPGTRLTVT.

The rearrangement joins TRBV11-1 to TRBJ2-2, with D uncertain. V was trimmed by 3 bases and J by 3 bases, leaving 2 bases between them. The germline CDR1 and CDR2 sequences are SGHAT and FQDESV (reference sequence). There are 12 residues in the CDR3. Here the CDR3 DNA reads TGTGCCAGCAGCTTCTACACCGGGGAGCTGTTTTTT. It specifies CASSFYTGELFF.

The chain carries TRBV7-2 and TRBJ2-7; 12 positions match TRBD2. Germline V gene sequence: CDR1 SGHTA, CDR2 FQGNSA. CDR3 length equals 15 residues. Germline trimming cut 2 bases from V and 7 bases from J; bases unmatched to any gene: 6. The CDR3 sequence is CASSLLASGGGEQYF. The CDR3 nucleotides read TGTGCCAGCAGCTTACTTGCTAGCGGGGGGGGTGAGCAGTACTTC. The full variable domain, its missing parts supplied by reference TRBV7-2 and TRBJ2-7, is GAGVSQSPSNKVTEKGKDVELRCDPISGHTALYWYRQSLGQGLEFLIYFQGNSAPDKSGLPSDRFSAERTGGSVSTLTIQRTQQEDSAVYLCASSLLASGGGEQYFGPGTRLTVT.

The chain links TRBV7-9 to TRBJ2-7; D ambiguous. The CDR3 totals 12 residues. The V and J ends lost 5 bases and 4 bases respectively, with 9 bases between them. Germline CDR1 SEHNR, CDR2 FQNEAQ (reference sequence). The CDR3 DNA is TGTGCCAGCAGCCCGAATCGGTACGAGCAGTACTTC. As protein: CASSPNRYEQYF.

V is TRBV5-1 and J is TRBJ2-1; 7 bases fit TRBD2. V lost 4 bases, J lost 6 bases, and 16 bases stayed unmatched. In germline, CDR1 is SGHRS, CDR2 YFSETQ. The CDR3 has 17 residues. The DNA for the CDR3 is TGCGCCAGCAGCCTAAGAGCGGGGTCAGGTAGGGGCAATGAGCAGTTCTTC. It yields the protein CASSLRAGSGRGNEQFF.